The rows below give T cell receptor beta chains drawn from one sample of a study of neurological immune-mediated disorders. TCRdb passed the 5' RACE reads through MiXCR, listing each CDR3 protein once. The repertoire holds roughly 100,000 distinct CDR3 sequences, with roughly 4% as singletons. The sequencing input was PBMCs. Receptors originate from a woman aged 18-29 years with multiple sclerosis. The conserved cysteine and the conserved F or W are not part of the CDR3 here. Each record gives: J gene, V gene, CDR3 protein.

>TRBJ2-5|TRBV12-3/TRBV12-4
ASSLAGYQETQY
>TRBJ2-7|TRBV7-2
ASSLGQVYEQY
>TRBJ2-6|TRBV28
ASSGRARGANVLT
>TRBJ2-2|TRBV10-3
AISRTGDTGELF
>TRBJ1-1|TRBV27
ASSTIDRTNTEAF
>TRBJ1-2|TRBV5-1
ASSLMTGEGYGYT
>TRBJ1-5|TRBV20-1
SASSRGRNQPQH
>TRBJ2-7|TRBV6-6
ASSYSFGGLTSYEQY
>TRBJ1-6|TRBV6-6
ASSGGTYNSPLH
>TRBJ2-7|TRBV5-1
ASSLEGGVYEQY
>TRBJ1-5|TRBV12-3/TRBV12-4
ASSPDISGNQPQH